The 28 T cell receptor beta chains below were found in one sample sequenced in a study of shared clonotypes between healthy human individuals. The assay was immunoSEQ multiplex PCR, and TCRdb's table has in-frame clones only and misses some. The data show 2 million to 2.5 million clones, 85% to 95% seen once. The sequenced sample was naive CD4+ T cells sorted from blood. Subset specified: CD45RA+ positively selected. The receptors originated from a young man in good health.

This sequence joins TRBV11-3 and TRBJ2-3; D might be TRBD2 (6 bases). CDR1 SGHNT and CDR2 YENEEA come from the germline V gene. This CDR3 has 14 residues. The germline V and J ends were trimmed by 5 bases and 2 bases, with 11 bases remaining between them. CDR3 residues: CASSPGELTDTQYF. As DNA, the CDR3 is TGTGCCAGCAGCCCGGGGGAACTCACAGATACGCAGTATTTT.

V is TRBV29-1 and J is TRBJ2-3; 11 nucleotides line up with TRBD1. After removal of 7 bases from V and 4 bases from J, the junction contained 10 bases not matched to a gene. The CDR3 loop spans 15 amino acids. From germline, CDR1 is SQVTM and CDR2 ANQGSEA. The DNA for the CDR3 is TGCAGCGCAGGACAGGGGGCCGGAGGTTCAGATACGCAGTATTTT. Translated, it gives CSAGQGAGGSDTQYF.

V and J are TRBV6-4 and TRBJ2-1; D unclear. Trimming shortened V by 3 bases and J by 7 bases, and 13 bases separated the two germline ends. The CDR3 extends over 14 amino acids. Germline loops: CDR1 MRHNA, CDR2 SNTAGT. CDR3 loop: CASSDWLLRNEQFF. CDR3 DNA: TGTGCCAGCAGTGATTGGCTTCTCCGGAATGAGCAGTTCTTC.

Remarks on this clone: Different DNA sequences within this sample yield the same CDR3. The chain employs TRBV4-3 and TRBJ2-5, with D unresolved. The germline CDR1 and CDR2 sequences are LGHNA and YSLEER. This CDR3 region has 13 residues. Trimming shortened V by 1 base and J by 2 bases, and 5 bases separated the two germline ends. As DNA, the CDR3 is TGCGCCAGCAGCCAAGGAGTTCAAGAGACCCAGTACTTC. It encodes CASSQGVQETQYF.

The gene calls are TRBV7-3 and TRBJ2-1, with D possibly being TRBD1 (5 bases). Germline CDR1 reads SGHTA; CDR2 reads FQGTGA. This CDR3 has 15 residues. Trimming stripped 2 bases from V and 4 bases from J, with 12 bases between. The CDR3 is CASSLEGAIYNEQFF. CDR3 nucleotide sequence: TGTGCCAGCAGCTTAGAAGGGGCCATATACAATGAGCAGTTCTTC.

The chain uses TRBV9 and TRBJ1-3; no firm D call. The CDR3 is 15 amino acids. The germline V gene encodes CDR1 SGDLS and CDR2 YYNGEE. Between the trimmed V and J ends, which lost 0 bases and 0 bases, there was a span of 7 bases. CDR3: CASSVEWASGNTIYF. CDR3 DNA: TGTGCCAGCAGCGTAGAATGGGCCTCTGGAAACACCATATATTTT.

The genes are TRBV19 and TRBJ2-7; weak D call: TRBD2 (5 bases). This CDR3 is built from 13 residues. Trimming shortened V by 4 bases and J by 4 bases, and 11 bases separated the two germline ends. CDR1 is LNHDA and CDR2 is SQIVND in the germline V gene (reference sequence). CDR3 sequence reads: CASSTGMGYEQYF. As DNA, the CDR3 is TGTGCCAGTAGTACCGGGATGGGGTACGAGCAGTACTTC.

This chain uses TRBV10-3 with TRBJ2-3; 10 nucleotides agree with TRBD1. Germline V gives CDR1 ENHRY, CDR2 SYGVKD. V gave up 8 bases and J gave up 10 bases; unmatched junction bases: 12. The CDR3 sequence is 14 residues long. DNA of the CDR3: TGTGCCATCGGGCCGGACAGGGGGTCGGGTTCGCAGTATTTT. Amino acids: CAIGPDRGSGSQYF.

The CDR3 reads CASSRTSGNYNEQFF. The CDR3 DNA reads as TGTGCCAGCAGCCGGACTAGCGGGAACTACAATGAGCAGTTCTTC. V usage is TRBV7-6 and J usage is TRBJ2-1; TRBD2 matches 12 bases. The V and J ends lost 5 bases and 3 bases, in that order; junction bases with no gene match: 2. The CDR3 consists of 15 residues. Germline V gene lookup returns CDR1 SGHVS and CDR2 FNYEAQ. The complete variable domain, with remaining parts taken from reference TRBV7-6 and TRBJ2-1, reads GAGVSQSPRYKVTKRGQDVALRCDPISGHVSLYWYRQALGQGPEFLTYFNYEAQQDKSGLPNDRFSAERPEGSISTLTIQRTEQRDSAMYRCASSRTSGNYNEQFFGPGTRLTVL.

In DNA form, the CDR3 reads TGTGCCAGCAGTGTCTGGCCCCCGGGACAGGTCAGCAATCAGCCCCAGCATTTT. Translating gives CASSVWPPGQVSNQPQHF. The genes are TRBV6-1 and TRBJ1-5, with 8 nucleotides matching TRBD1. CDR3 length equals 18 residues. With 4 bases clipped from V and 1 base from J, the junction kept 12 bases outside the gene matches. Germline V lookup: CDR1 MNHNS, CDR2 SASEGT.

This clone was found once. The V and J genes are TRBV2 and TRBJ2-7; 8 bases are a match to TRBD2. The CDR3 loop spans 14 amino acids. V lost 4 bases to trimming and J lost 1 base; unmatched junction nucleotides: 3. Germline V lookup: CDR1 SNHLY, CDR2 FYNNEI. The CDR3 DNA follows: TGTGCCAGCAGTGTGGCGGGGGGTTCCTACGAGCAGTACTTC. Protein sequence: CASSVAGGSYEQYF.

The rearrangement uses TRBV5-1 and TRBJ2-2, with 8 bases aligning to TRBD2. The V and J ends lost 7 bases and 7 bases, in that order; junction bases with no gene match: 12. The CDR3 length is 15 residues. Germline V lookup: CDR1 SGHRS, CDR2 YFSETQ. CDR3 coding DNA: TGCGCCAGCTACGATCGAGCGGGGGCTGGCGGGGAGCTGTTTTTT. Its protein is CASYDRAGAGGELFF. Complete variable domain (other parts from reference TRBV5-1 and TRBJ2-2): KAGVTQTPRYLIKTRGQQVTLSCSPISGHRSVSWYQQTPGQGLQFLFEYFSETQRNKGNFPGRFSGRQFSNSRSEMNVSTLELGDSALYLCASYDRAGAGGELFFGEGSRLTVL.

This rearrangement joins TRBV10-3 to TRBJ2-3, with TRBD2 matching 11 bases. The CDR3 sequence is 18 residues long. With V trimmed by 0 bases and J by 6 bases, 11 bases remained unmatched. In germline, CDR1 is ENHRY, CDR2 SYGVKD. This chain's CDR3 is CAISESGTSGGGLDTQYF. CDR3 bases: TGTGCCATCAGTGAGTCCGGGACTAGCGGTGGCGGCTTGGATACGCAGTATTTT.

A single count supports this clone. This chain connects TRBV4-3 to TRBJ1-4; D perhaps matches TRBD1 (5 bases). CDR1 is LGHNA and CDR2 is YSLEER in the germline V gene. This CDR3 is built from 16 residues. V was pared by 0 bases and J by 5 bases, with 13 bases between. CDR3 coding DNA: TGCGCCAGCAGCCAAGAGTATGGGGGTGCCAATGAAAAACTGTTTTTT. Residues: CASSQEYGGANEKLFF.

The chain couples TRBV11-2 to TRBJ1-1, with D perhaps matching TRBD1 (6 bases). This CDR3 comprises 16 residues. V lost 1 base and J 0 bases, leaving 12 bases between the germline ends. Germline loops: CDR1 SGHAT, CDR2 FQNNGV. CDR3 loop: CASSLVSGQLNTEAFF. Here the CDR3 DNA reads TGTGCCAGCAGCTTAGTATCCGGACAGTTGAACACTGAAGCTTTCTTT.

The rearrangement links TRBV7-9 to TRBJ2-6; no firm D call. The CDR3 extends over 17 amino acids. The V end was cut by 0 bases, the J end by 1 base, with 10 bases between. Per germline, CDR1 SEHNR and CDR2 FQNEAQ (reference sequence). CDR3 sequence (DNA): TGTGCCAGCAGCTTAGCTTGGTTGGGATCTGGGGCCAACGTCCTGACTTTC. Translating gives CASSLAWLGSGANVLTF.

This clone was observed once. Distinct nucleotide sequences in the sample also encode this CDR3. The chain recombines TRBV5-6 with TRBJ2-7; D is unresolved. The CDR3 has 12 amino acids. The germline V and J ends were trimmed by 1 base and 4 bases, with 6 bases remaining between them. Germline loops: CDR1 SGHDT, CDR2 YYEEEE. CDR3 protein: CASSLRNYEQYF. Written as DNA, the CDR3 is TGTGCCAGCAGCTTGAGGAATTACGAGCAGTACTTC. The complete variable domain, with remaining parts taken from reference TRBV5-6 and TRBJ2-7, reads DAGVTQSPTHLIKTRGQQVTLRCSPKSGHDTVSWYQQALGQGPQFIFQYYEEEERQRGNFPDRFSGHQFPNYSSELNVNALLLGDSALYLCASSLRNYEQYFGPGTRLTVT.

The gene calls are TRBV7-8 and TRBJ2-5; 8 bases align to TRBD2. This CDR3 is 16 amino acids long. Germline assignment: CDR1 SGHVS and CDR2 FQNEAQ. V shed 10 bases and J 5 bases; nucleotides not matched to a gene: 18. DNA for the CDR3: TGTGCCACCTCCGGGACTAGGATCTTGGCGAGGGAGACCCAGTACTTC. Translated, it gives CATSGTRILARETQYF. The complete variable domain, with remaining parts taken from reference TRBV7-8 and TRBJ2-5, reads GAGVSQSPRYKVAKRGQDVALRCDPISGHVSLFWYQQALGQGPEFLTYFQNEAQLDKSGLPSDRFFAERPEGSVSTLKIQRTQQEDSAVYLCATSGTRILARETQYFGPGTRLLVL.

The chain couples TRBV28 to TRBJ1-2, with D maybe TRBD1 (5 bases). Between the trimmed V and J ends, which lost 6 bases and 8 bases, there was a span of 13 bases. This CDR3 spans 12 amino acids. Germline loops: CDR1 MDHEN, CDR2 SYDVKM. CDR3 residues: CASSDSPRGYTF. CDR3 coding DNA: TGTGCCAGCAGCGACAGCCCACGGGGCTACACCTTC.

V gene TRBV20-1 combines with J gene TRBJ2-1, with D possibly matching TRBD1 (6 bases). There are 11 residues in the CDR3. V was pared by 5 bases and J by 15 bases, with 17 bases between. Germline V gene lookup returns CDR1 DFQATT and CDR2 SNEGSKA (reference sequence). CDR3 in amino acids: CSAGGYDYSFF. Here the CDR3 DNA reads TGCAGTGCTGGGGGCTATGACTATTCGTTCTTC.

This clone appeared once. The rearrangement links TRBV14 to TRBJ2-7; D possibly corresponds to TRBD2 (6 bases). Trimming removed 1 base at V and 2 bases at J, with 9 bases between. Germline values: CDR1 SGHDN, CDR2 FVKESK. This CDR3 is 14 amino acids long. CDR3 in amino acids: CASSQGGVTYEQYF. In DNA, the CDR3 is TGTGCCAGCAGCCAAGGGGGGGTAACCTACGAGCAGTACTTC.

CDR3 nucleotides: TGCAGCGTAGGGGGGACTAGCGGGATTAACGAGCAGTTCTTC. This codes for CSVGGTSGINEQFF. This chain uses TRBV29-1 with TRBJ2-1; 13 nucleotides match TRBD2. This CDR3 region has 14 residues. The germline V gene has CDR1 SQVTM and CDR2 ANQGSEA. Germline trimming cut 6 bases from V and 10 bases from J; bases unmatched to any gene: 9.

J is TRBJ1-6 and V is TRBV5-1; 8 bases are shared with TRBD1. With 3 bases clipped from V and 10 bases from J, the junction kept 6 bases outside the gene matches. Germline assignment: CDR1 SGHRS and CDR2 YFSETQ. This CDR3 is built from 14 residues. CDR3 nucleotide sequence: TGCGCCAGCAGCTCGGGACAGGATGGCTCACCCCTCCACTTT. Its translation: CASSSGQDGSPLHF.

This rearrangement joins TRBV18 to TRBJ1-1; 8 nucleotides align to TRBD1. CDR1 and CDR2 (germline): KGHSH, LQKENI. V was clipped by 7 bases and J by 1 base; unmatched bases: 5. The CDR3 contains 14 residues. CDR3 sequence reads: CASFKGQANTEAFF. CDR3 nucleotide sequence: TGTGCCAGCTTCAAGGGACAGGCGAACACTGAAGCTTTCTTT.

The gene calls are TRBV4-2 and TRBJ2-5; 9 positions agree with TRBD2. The ends lost 1 base at V and 4 bases at J; junction bases unmatched: 4. Germline CDR1 LGHNA, CDR2 YNFKEQ. CDR3 size: 15 residues. The CDR3 spells CASSQVISGGETQYF. The CDR3 DNA is TGTGCCAGCAGCCAAGTCATTAGCGGGGGAGAGACCCAGTACTTC.

The V call is TRBV2, the J call TRBJ1-5; D is unresolved. CDR1 and CDR2 (germline): SNHLY, FYNNEI. V gave up 6 bases and J gave up 4 bases, with 7 bases separating them. The CDR3 has 12 residues. Here the CDR3 DNA reads TGTGCCAGCAGGCAGCCTAATCAGCCCCAGCATTTT. It encodes CASRQPNQPQHF.

V and J are TRBV4-1 and TRBJ2-3; D is perhaps TRBD2 (6 bases). Germline CDR1 MGHRA, CDR2 YSYEKL. The CDR3 runs 15 residues. V was pared by 2 bases and J by 3 bases, with 12 bases between. CDR3 DNA: TGCGCCAGCAGCCAATCTAGCGCCGGGACAGATACGCAGTATTTT. It specifies CASSQSSAGTDTQYF.

Worth noting for this clone: Sequence at one end of the junction differs from germline and may be a read error. This rearrangement joins TRBV29-1 to TRBJ2-7, with 7 nucleotides matching TRBD2. Germline assignment: CDR1 SQVTM and CDR2 ANQGSEA. The CDR3 runs 13 residues. CDR3 region: CSVGGILGNEQYF. The DNA of the CDR3 is TGCAGCGTGGGAGGGATCCTCGGCAACGAACAGTACTTC.